This T cell receptor (beta chain) came from a study of blood T cell repertoires in COVID-19. Overall study context: Acute and convalescent COVID-19 samples came from the United States, Italy and Spain. T cells, B-cell-depleted T cells, or PBMCs supplied cDNA or gDNA.

The V gene's germline CDR1 is MDHEN and CDR2 SYDVKM. The CDR3 is made up of 14 amino acids. V was pared by 10 bases and J by 4 bases, with 7 bases of the junction left unmatched. The protocol was immunoSEQ multiplex PCR, while the TCRdb copy is restricted to in-frame clones and leaves out a portion. The sample lists approximately 270,000 clones, around nine tenths seen once, with 1.5% to 2% in the top ten. Cohorts were based on clinical histories the participants reported. The sample was PBMCs or T cells enriched from blood (not recorded which). The V gene is TRBV28, the J gene TRBJ2-5; 12 nucleotides agree with TRBD2. This TCR was recovered from a woman aged 55-75 years who had recovered from COVID-19. The CDR3 here is CATRLAGGRETQYF. The CDR3 region has the DNA TGTGCCACTAGGCTAGCGGGGGGGCGAGAGACCCAGTACTTC.